This T cell receptor beta chain is from a study of cytomegalovirus exposure and HLA in healthy donors. Study-wide findings and caveats: As a later analysis showed, a missense DCLRE1C variant was linked to trimming of TCR beta V- and J-genes.

Germline lookup yields CDR1 MGHRA and CDR2 YSYEKL. The V and J ends lost 1 base and 10 bases, in that order; junction bases with no gene match: 15. The CDR3 is 18 amino acids. With regard to this clone: Antigen specificity is unknown. Other nucleotide sequences from this sample produce the same CDR3.

The PCR employed 60 Vbeta primers together with 13 Jbeta primers. The data were produced by immunoSEQ multiplex PCR, yet TCRdb's version contains in-frame clones alone and is incomplete. The table includes tens of thousands of clones, about 72% detected once. J is TRBJ2-1 and V is TRBV4-1; 11 bases fit TRBD2. Material for sequencing was PBMCs. The TCR comes from a man between 35 and 55 years old in good health and CMV-seropositive. The CDR3 DNA reads as TGCGCCAGCAGCCAAGGGGGAGGTGTTAGACTAGCGGGGAGGGAGCAGTTCTTC. Protein sequence: CASSQGGGVRLAGREQFF.